These 31 T cell receptor beta chains came from one sample sequenced in a study of T-cell reconstitution after alpha-beta-depleted transplantation in children. TCRbeta library preparation incorporated unique molecular identifiers. TCRdb passed the PCR reads through MiXCR, listing each CDR3 protein once. The top ten hold 5% of the sample, which has about 830,000 distinct CDR3 sequences, 15% to 20% seen once. This specimen was PBMCs, mostly from graft donor cells, taken 360 days after TCRalphabeta/CD19-depleted stem cell transplant. The source is a male patient younger than 18 who had a stem cell transplant for acute lymphoblastic leukemia, so the T cells may come from the graft donor.

This clonotype was observed a handful of times. The chain joins TRBV5-1 to TRBJ2-5; no firm D call. Germline V gene lookup returns CDR1 SGHRS and CDR2 YFSETQ. V gave up 4 bases and J gave up 3 bases, with 19 bases separating them. The CDR3 covers 16 residues. The CDR3 loop reads CASSLGIRPRKETQYF. The CDR3 nucleotides are TGCGCCAGCAGCCTTGGGATACGGCCGAGGAAAGAGACCCAGTACTTC.

This clonotype was counted only a few times. The V call is TRBV11-2, the J call TRBJ2-1, with D possibly being TRBD1 or TRBD2 (5 bases each). Germline V gene sequence: CDR1 SGHAT, CDR2 FQNNGV. The V end was cut by 3 bases, the J end by 5 bases, with 14 bases between. The CDR3 runs 15 residues. The CDR3 spells CASSLWTGADNEQFF. The DNA of the CDR3 is TGTGCCAGCAGCTTGTGGACCGGGGCAGACAATGAGCAGTTCTTC.

This clonotype was detected only once. The chain links TRBV10-2 to TRBJ2-2, with 14 bases matching TRBD2. The CDR3 length is 17 residues. The trim removed 7 bases at V and 1 base at J, leaving 5 bases unmatched. The V gene's germline CDR1 is WSHSY and CDR2 SAAADI. CDR3 coding DNA: TGCGCCAGCATTGGGACTAGCGGGAGTGGGAACACCGGGGAGCTGTTTTTT. This encodes CASIGTSGSGNTGELFF.

In this sample, this clonotype turned up a few times. The CDR3: CSCRDGPYEQYF. The CDR3, as DNA: TGCAGCTGCCGGGACGGTCCCTACGAGCAGTACTTC. The V and J genes are TRBV29-1 and TRBJ2-7; possibly TRBD1 or TRBD2 for D (5 bases each). The CDR3 spans 12 residues. Trimming stripped 8 bases from V and 2 bases from J, with 13 bases between. Germline CDR1 reads SQVTM; CDR2 reads ANQGSEA.

Many counts were recorded for this clonotype. As DNA, the CDR3 is TGTGCCAGCAGCCAAAAGCCCCTCAATGAGCAGTTCTTC. Residues: CASSQKPLNEQFF. The rearrangement joins TRBV4-2 to TRBJ2-1, with D unclear. The V end lost 2 bases, the J end lost 6 bases, and 8 bases lay between the germline ends. CDR1 and CDR2 (germline): LGHNA, YNFKEQ. This CDR3 spans 13 amino acids.

The table lists this clonotype with a few counts. The chain recombines TRBV12-3 or TRBV12-4 with TRBJ2-5, with no clear D. V lost 5 bases, J lost 6 bases, and 19 bases lay in between. CDR3 length: 15 amino acids. In DNA, the CDR3 is TGTGCCAGCAGTCGGTTCTCGACACCGGAGAAGACCCAGTACTTC. It yields the protein CASSRFSTPEKTQYF.

The chain combines TRBV6-5 with TRBJ2-3; possibly TRBD2 for D (6 bases). The CDR3 runs to 18 residues. CDR1 and CDR2 (germline): MNHEY, SVGAGI. Trimming took 6 bases from V and 0 from J, leaving 22 bases between them. In DNA form, the CDR3 reads TGTGCCAGCAGCAAACGGGGCGGGGCCCCGAGTAGCACAGATACGCAGTATTTT. This translates into CASSKRGGAPSSTDTQYF.

In its sample, this clonotype was seen a few times. This sequence joins TRBV7-9 and TRBJ1-6; D is possibly TRBD1 (5 bases). The CDR3 has 14 amino acids. In germline, CDR1 is SEHNR, CDR2 FQNEAQ (reference sequence). Trimming removed 5 bases from V and 10 bases from J, with 15 bases in between. In nucleotides, the CDR3 is TGTGCCAGCAGCCCGGGACGGGCGGCATCACCCCTCCACTTT. Translating it yields CASSPGRAASPLHF.

The sample holds a few counts of this clonotype. The V and J genes are TRBV5-1 and TRBJ2-1; unclear D gene. This CDR3 region has 16 residues. Germline lookup yields CDR1 SGHRS and CDR2 YFSETQ. V was cut by 1 base and J by 0 bases, with 11 bases left in between. This CDR3 reads CASSLTASSSYNEQFF. DNA of the CDR3: TGCGCCAGCAGCTTGACGGCCTCTAGCTCCTACAATGAGCAGTTCTTC.

This clonotype has only a few counts. The chain couples TRBV9 to TRBJ1-2; 8 bases map to TRBD1. V gave up 0 bases and J gave up 4 bases; unmatched junction bases: 2. The V gene's germline CDR1 is SGDLS and CDR2 YYNGEE. This CDR3 has 14 amino acids. Here the CDR3 reads CASSVDDRGYGYTF. The CDR3 nucleotides are TGTGCCAGCAGCGTAGACGACAGGGGCTATGGCTACACCTTC.

This clonotype was seen a handful of times. The CDR3 DNA follows: TGCGCCAGCGGTACCCGAGGATTCCTCGGACCCGGGGAGCTGTTTTTT. It codes for CASGTRGFLGPGELFF. The chain is built from TRBV4-1 and TRBJ2-2; D unresolved. Between the trimmed V and J ends, which lost 8 bases and 6 bases, there was a span of 22 bases. The germline gives CDR1 MGHRA, CDR2 YSYEKL. The CDR3 runs to 16 residues.

CDR3 in DNA: TGTGCCAGCGGGGGGGGGATTAGCCATGAGCAGTTCTTC. Its translation: CASGGGISHEQFF. This chain connects TRBV5-5 to TRBJ2-1; the match to TRBD2 covers 7 bases. Unmatched junction bases numbered 9, after V lost 7 bases and J lost 8 bases. CDR1 and CDR2 from the germline V gene are SGHKS and YYEKEE (reference sequence). The CDR3 has 13 residues.

In nucleotides, the CDR3 is TGCGCCAGCAGCTTCCCCCCTAGCGGCAATGAGCAGTTCTTC. Its protein product is CASSFPPSGNEQFF. V usage is TRBV5-1 and J usage is TRBJ2-1; 7 bases are shared with TRBD2. CDR3 length: 14 residues. With V trimmed by 2 bases and J by 6 bases, 5 bases remained unmatched. Per the germline V gene, CDR1 is SGHRS and CDR2 is YFSETQ.

This chain joins TRBV4-1 and TRBJ2-7; D possibly matches TRBD1 or TRBD2 (5 bases each). Germline values: CDR1 MGHRA, CDR2 YSYEKL. The V and J ends lost 4 bases and 5 bases respectively, with 15 bases between them. The CDR3 sequence is 14 residues long. The CDR3 reads CASSPYEGIHEQYF. Written as DNA, the CDR3 is TGCGCCAGCAGCCCCTACGAGGGGATCCACGAGCAGTACTTC.

This clonotype appeared a few times. V and J are TRBV7-9 and TRBJ2-2; D is ambiguous. Germline CDR1 SEHNR, CDR2 FQNEAQ (reference sequence). The CDR3 is 9 residues long. The V and J ends lost 5 bases and 13 bases respectively, with 5 bases between them. CDR3 region: CASSPALFF. In DNA, the CDR3 is TGTGCCAGCAGCCCGGCGCTGTTTTTT.

This sequence joins TRBV4-1 and TRBJ1-5, with TRBD1 as a possible D gene (5 bases). V was clipped by 6 bases and J by 0 bases, with 12 bases between them. There are 15 residues in the CDR3. The germline V gene has CDR1 MGHRA and CDR2 YSYEKL. CDR3 loop: CASRLQDYSNQPQHF. CDR3 coding DNA: TGCGCCAGCAGGTTACAGGATTATAGCAATCAGCCCCAGCATTTT.

CDR3 in amino acids: CASSERESSEAFF. For the CDR3, the DNA is TGCGCCAGCAGTGAAAGGGAGAGTAGTGAAGCTTTCTTT. The gene calls are TRBV10-1 and TRBJ1-1; D is unresolved. The CDR3 is 13 residues long. Germline V lookup: CDR1 WNHNN, CDR2 SYGVQD (reference sequence). V lost 3 bases and J 7 bases, leaving 12 bases between the germline ends.

This clonotype showed up just a few times. The chain links TRBV4-2 to TRBJ1-5; unclear D gene. The CDR3 runs to 17 residues. Germline V gene lookup returns CDR1 LGHNA and CDR2 YNFKEQ. V was trimmed by 0 bases and J by 5 bases, leaving 17 bases between them. CDR3 sequence (DNA): TGTGCCAGCAGCCAAGATCGGGCGACGCACGGCCATCAGCCCCAGCATTTT. This sequence encodes CASSQDRATHGHQPQHF.

This chain joins TRBV7-9 and TRBJ2-5, with 8 bases identical to TRBD1. Germline trimming cut 4 bases from V and 5 bases from J; bases unmatched to any gene: 12. The CDR3 is 16 amino acids. The germline V gene encodes CDR1 SEHNR and CDR2 FQNEAQ (reference sequence). CDR3 DNA: TGTGCCAGCAGCTCTCCCGGACAGGGCTCTTGGGAGACCCAGTACTTC. Residues: CASSSPGQGSWETQYF.

This clonotype occurred a few times. The chain joins TRBV6-1 to TRBJ1-4, with a tentative D call TRBD1 (5 bases). The CDR3 length is 14 residues. Between the trimmed V and J ends, which lost 10 bases and 7 bases, there was a span of 19 bases. Germline assignment: CDR1 MNHNS and CDR2 SASEGT. For the CDR3, the DNA is TGTGCCAACCTAAGTCCGGGACTAGTTGAAAAACTGTTTTTT. This encodes CANLSPGLVEKLFF.

The genes are TRBV20-1 and TRBJ2-3; TRBD1 agrees at 8 bases. Germline CDR1 and CDR2: DFQATT and SNEGSKA (reference sequence). The CDR3 loop spans 14 amino acids. Germline trimming cut 3 bases from V and 4 bases from J; bases unmatched to any gene: 6. In DNA, the CDR3 is TGCAGTGCTAGGGAACAGGGGGTCCCAGATACGCAGTATTTT. Translation gives CSAREQGVPDTQYF.

The chain links TRBV5-1 to TRBJ2-5, with 10 nucleotides matching TRBD2. V was pared by 2 bases and J by 5 bases, with 12 bases of the junction left unmatched. This CDR3 region has 17 residues. Germline assignment: CDR1 SGHRS and CDR2 YFSETQ. The CDR3 nucleotides are TGCGCCAGCAGCTTCTTGGTCGATAGCGGGAGGAAGGAGACCCAGTACTTC. Translation gives CASSFLVDSGRKETQYF.

This clonotype has a handful of counts. The chain combines TRBV25-1 with TRBJ2-2, with D possibly matching TRBD2 (5 bases). CDR1 MGHDK and CDR2 SYGVNS come from the germline V gene. V lost 3 bases to trimming and J lost 1 base, with 6 bases between them. There are 14 residues in the CDR3. CDR3 sequence (DNA): TGTGCCAGCAGTGATGCGGGGAACACCGGGGAGCTGTTTTTT. This translates into CASSDAGNTGELFF.

J is TRBJ1-2 and V is TRBV20-1, with 9 bases aligning to TRBD1. The V and J ends lost 5 bases and 8 bases, in that order; junction bases with no gene match: 12. From germline, CDR1 is DFQATT and CDR2 SNEGSKA (reference sequence). CDR3 length: 14 residues. Here the CDR3 DNA reads TGCAGTGCTTTCCCAGTCCGGGACAGGGAAGGCTACACCTTC. Protein product: CSAFPVRDREGYTF.

This chain connects TRBV28 to TRBJ2-7; D possibly corresponds to TRBD1 (6 bases). V dropped 5 bases and J dropped 9 bases, with 20 bases sitting between them. The length of the CDR3 is 14 residues. Germline lookup yields CDR1 MDHEN and CDR2 SYDVKM. The CDR3 protein is CASSEGRTTGWQYF. CDR3 DNA: TGTGCCAGCAGTGAGGGGAGAACGACAGGATGGCAGTACTTC.

V gene TRBV5-1 combines with J gene TRBJ1-1, with TRBD1 as a possible D gene (6 bases). This CDR3 comprises 16 residues. Trimming left V 4 bases short and J 5 bases short, with 21 bases between. Germline V gives CDR1 SGHRS, CDR2 YFSETQ. CDR3 sequence reads: CASSVPYRAGKTEAFF. For the CDR3, the DNA is TGCGCCAGCAGCGTGCCGTACAGGGCTGGGAAAACTGAAGCTTTCTTT.

This clonotype was seen many times. This chain joins TRBV7-9 and TRBJ2-7; possibly TRBD2 for D (6 bases). The germline gives CDR1 SEHNR, CDR2 FQNEAQ (reference sequence). Trimming took off 0 bases at V and 6 bases at J, with 12 bases between the two ends. The CDR3 is 14 residues long. CDR3 nucleotide sequence: TGTGCCAGCAGCTTAGCAGGAGGGCCGTTCGAGCAGTACTTC. Protein product: CASSLAGGPFEQYF.

The gene calls are TRBV7-3 and TRBJ2-1, with D hard to call. The CDR3 has 15 residues. Between the trimmed V and J ends, which lost 1 base and 2 bases, there was a span of 9 bases. Per the germline V gene, CDR1 is SGHTA and CDR2 is FQGTGA. DNA of the CDR3: TGTGCCAGCAGCTTAAGGCTGATCCCCTACAATGAGCAGTTCTTC. Translating gives CASSLRLIPYNEQFF.

This sequence joins TRBV6-4 and TRBJ2-7, with 11 bases aligning to TRBD2. Losses at the gene ends were 4 bases for V and 13 bases for J; bases not matched to a gene: 18. The CDR3 sequence is 16 residues long. Germline V gene data show CDR1 as MRHNA and CDR2 as SNTAGT. CDR3 coding DNA: TGTGCCAGCAGTGCGGAATTTAACGGGACTAGCGGAGGCGGTTACTTC. It encodes CASSAEFNGTSGGGYF.

The chain uses TRBV7-9 and TRBJ1-6; D possibly corresponds to TRBD1 (5 bases). The germline V gene has CDR1 SEHNR and CDR2 FQNEAQ (reference sequence). V dropped 6 bases and J dropped 5 bases, with 11 bases sitting between them. The CDR3 contains 14 residues. The CDR3 spells CASSGGPNNSPLHF. DNA for the CDR3: TGTGCCAGCAGTGGGGGACCTAATAATTCACCCCTCCACTTT.

This clonotype was recorded at least ten times. V is TRBV20-1 and J is TRBJ1-4; D may be TRBD1 (5 bases). The CDR3 is 15 amino acids. The V gene lost 0 bases and the J gene lost 3 bases, with 11 bases spanning the gap. The germline V gene has CDR1 DFQATT and CDR2 SNEGSKA (reference sequence). CDR3 nucleotides: TGCAGTGCTAGAGAGGCCGGGGGATCTAATGAAAAACTGTTTTTT. Translation gives CSAREAGGSNEKLFF.